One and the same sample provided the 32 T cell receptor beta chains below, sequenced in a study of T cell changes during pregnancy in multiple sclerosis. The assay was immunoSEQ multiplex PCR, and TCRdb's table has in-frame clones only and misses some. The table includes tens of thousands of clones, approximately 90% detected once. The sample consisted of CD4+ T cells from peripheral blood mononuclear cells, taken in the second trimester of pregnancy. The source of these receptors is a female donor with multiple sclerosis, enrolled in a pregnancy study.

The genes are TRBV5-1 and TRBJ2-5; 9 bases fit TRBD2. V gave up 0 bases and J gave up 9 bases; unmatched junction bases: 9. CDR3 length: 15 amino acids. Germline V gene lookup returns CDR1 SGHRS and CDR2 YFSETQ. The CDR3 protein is CASSLVGLAGGAQYF. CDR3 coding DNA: TGCGCCAGCAGCTTGGTGGGACTAGCAGGGGGGGCCCAGTACTTC.

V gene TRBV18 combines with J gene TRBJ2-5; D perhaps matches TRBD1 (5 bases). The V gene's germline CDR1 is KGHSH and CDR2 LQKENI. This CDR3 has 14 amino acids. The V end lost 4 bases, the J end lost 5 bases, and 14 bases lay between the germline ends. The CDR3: CASSLDRGTETQYF. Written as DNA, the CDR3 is TGTGCCAGCTCACTGGATAGGGGAACTGAGACCCAGTACTTC.

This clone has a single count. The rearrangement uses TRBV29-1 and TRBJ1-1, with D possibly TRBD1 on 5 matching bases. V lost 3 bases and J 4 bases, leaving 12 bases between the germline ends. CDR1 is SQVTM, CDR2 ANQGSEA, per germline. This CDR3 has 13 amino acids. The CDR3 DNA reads TGCAGCGTTGATGTGGTGGGGGGCACTGAAGCTTTCTTT. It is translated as CSVDVVGGTEAFF. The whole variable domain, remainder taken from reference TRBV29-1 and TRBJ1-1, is SAVISQKPSRDICQRGTSLTIQCQVDSQVTMMFWYRQQPGQSLTLIATANQGSEATYESGFVIDKFPISRPNLTFSTLTVSNMSPEDSSIYLCSVDVVGGTEAFFGQGTRLTVV.

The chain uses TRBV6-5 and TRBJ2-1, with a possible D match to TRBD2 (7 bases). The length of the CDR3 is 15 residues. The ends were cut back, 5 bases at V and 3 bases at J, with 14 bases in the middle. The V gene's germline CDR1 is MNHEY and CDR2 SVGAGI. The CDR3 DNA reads TGTGCCAGCAGTAAGAGGGGGACTAACTACAATGAGCAGTTCTTC. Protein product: CASSKRGTNYNEQFF.

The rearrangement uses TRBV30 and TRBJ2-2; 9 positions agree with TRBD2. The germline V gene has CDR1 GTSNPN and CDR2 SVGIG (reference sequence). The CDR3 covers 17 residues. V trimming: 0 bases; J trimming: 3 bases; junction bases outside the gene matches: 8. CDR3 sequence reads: CAWSVVSGGQYTGELFF. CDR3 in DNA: TGTGCCTGGAGTGTAGTTAGCGGGGGCCAATACACCGGGGAGCTGTTTTTT.

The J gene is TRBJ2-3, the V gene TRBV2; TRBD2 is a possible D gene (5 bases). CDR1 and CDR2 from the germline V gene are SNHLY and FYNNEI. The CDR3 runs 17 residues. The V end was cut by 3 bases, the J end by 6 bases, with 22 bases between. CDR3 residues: CASSEGVTSGRGDTQYF. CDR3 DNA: TGTGCCAGCAGTGAGGGCGTGACGAGCGGACGAGGTGATACGCAGTATTTT.

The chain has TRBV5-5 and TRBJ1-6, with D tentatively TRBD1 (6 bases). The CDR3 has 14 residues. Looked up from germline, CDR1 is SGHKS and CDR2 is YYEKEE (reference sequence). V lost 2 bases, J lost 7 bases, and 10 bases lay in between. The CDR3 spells CASSFGRGNSPLHF. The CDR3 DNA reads TGTGCCAGCAGCTTTGGCAGGGGAAATTCACCCCTCCACTTT.

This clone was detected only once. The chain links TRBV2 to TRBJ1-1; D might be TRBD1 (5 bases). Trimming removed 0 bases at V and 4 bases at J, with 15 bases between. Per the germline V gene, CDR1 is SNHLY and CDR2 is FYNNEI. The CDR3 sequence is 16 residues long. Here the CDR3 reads CASSEALRTRGTEAFF. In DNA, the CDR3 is TGTGCCAGCAGTGAAGCGCTGAGGACAAGAGGCACTGAAGCTTTCTTT.

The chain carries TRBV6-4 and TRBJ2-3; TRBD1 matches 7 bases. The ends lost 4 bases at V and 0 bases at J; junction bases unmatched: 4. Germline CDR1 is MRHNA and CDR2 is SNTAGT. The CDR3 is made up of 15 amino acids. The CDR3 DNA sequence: TGTGCCAGCAGTGTCGGACAGGCTAGCACAGATACGCAGTATTTT. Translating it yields CASSVGQASTDTQYF.

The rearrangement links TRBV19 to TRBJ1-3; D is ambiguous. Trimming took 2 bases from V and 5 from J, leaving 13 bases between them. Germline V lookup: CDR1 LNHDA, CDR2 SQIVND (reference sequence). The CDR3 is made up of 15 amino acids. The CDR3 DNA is TGTGCCAGTAGTATACCAGGTCGTAGTAGAAACACCATATATTTT. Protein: CASSIPGRSRNTIYF.

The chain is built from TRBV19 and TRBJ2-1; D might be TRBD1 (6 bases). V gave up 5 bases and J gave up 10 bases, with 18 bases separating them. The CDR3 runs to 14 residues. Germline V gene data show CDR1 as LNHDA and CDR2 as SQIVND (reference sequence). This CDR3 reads CASSATPQGGEQFF. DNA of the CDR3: TGTGCCAGTAGTGCCACTCCACAGGGCGGAGAGCAGTTCTTC.

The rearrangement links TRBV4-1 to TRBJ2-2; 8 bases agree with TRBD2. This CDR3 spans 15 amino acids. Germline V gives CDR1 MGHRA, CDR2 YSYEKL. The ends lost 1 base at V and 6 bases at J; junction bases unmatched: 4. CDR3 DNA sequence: TGCGCCAGCAGCCAAGGCGGGGGGCGAGCCGGGGAGCTGTTTTTT. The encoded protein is CASSQGGGRAGELFF.

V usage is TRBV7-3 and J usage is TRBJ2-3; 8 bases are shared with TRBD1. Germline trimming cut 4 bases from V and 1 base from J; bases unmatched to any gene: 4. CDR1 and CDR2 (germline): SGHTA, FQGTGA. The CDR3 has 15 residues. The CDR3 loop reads CASSSRGHGTDTQYF. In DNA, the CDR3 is TGTGCCAGCAGCTCCAGGGGGCATGGCACAGATACGCAGTATTTT.

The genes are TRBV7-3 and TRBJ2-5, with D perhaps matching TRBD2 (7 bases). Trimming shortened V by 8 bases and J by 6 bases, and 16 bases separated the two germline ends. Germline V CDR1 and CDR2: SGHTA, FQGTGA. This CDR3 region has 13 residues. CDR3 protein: CASSGGGSQTQYF. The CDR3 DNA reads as TGTGCCAGCTCCGGGGGCGGGAGCCAGACCCAGTACTTC.

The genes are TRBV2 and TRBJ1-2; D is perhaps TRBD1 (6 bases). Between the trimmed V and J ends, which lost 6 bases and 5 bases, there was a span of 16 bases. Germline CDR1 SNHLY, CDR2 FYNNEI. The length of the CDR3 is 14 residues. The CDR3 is CASRSMDREYGYTF. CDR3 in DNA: TGTGCCAGCAGATCTATGGACAGAGAATATGGCTACACCTTC. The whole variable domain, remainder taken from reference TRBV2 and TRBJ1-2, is EPEVTQTPSHQVTQMGQEVILRCVPISNHLYFYWYRQILGQKVEFLVSFYNNEISEKSEIFDDQFSVERPDGSNFTLKIRSTKLEDSAMYFCASRSMDREYGYTFGSGTRLTVV.

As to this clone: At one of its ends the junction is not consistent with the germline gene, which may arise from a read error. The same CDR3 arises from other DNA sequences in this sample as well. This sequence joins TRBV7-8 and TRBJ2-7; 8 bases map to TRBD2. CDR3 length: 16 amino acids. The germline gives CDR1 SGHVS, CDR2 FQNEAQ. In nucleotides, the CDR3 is TGTGCCAGCAGTTTAGGCCTGGGACTAGACCCCTACGAGCAGTACTTC. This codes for CASSLGLGLDPYEQYF.

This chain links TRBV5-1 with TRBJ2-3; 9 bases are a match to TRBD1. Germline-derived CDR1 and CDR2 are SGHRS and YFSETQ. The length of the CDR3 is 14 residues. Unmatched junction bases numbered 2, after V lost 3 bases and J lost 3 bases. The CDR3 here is CASSSGQGTDTQYF. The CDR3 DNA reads TGCGCCAGCAGCTCGGGACAGGGAACAGATACGCAGTATTTT.

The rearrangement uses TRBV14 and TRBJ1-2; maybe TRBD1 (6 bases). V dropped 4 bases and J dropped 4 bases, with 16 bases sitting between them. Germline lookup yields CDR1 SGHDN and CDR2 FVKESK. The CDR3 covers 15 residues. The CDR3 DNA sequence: TGTGCCAGCAGCCGAGGGTCAGGGGAGACCTATGGCTACACCTTC. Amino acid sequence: CASSRGSGETYGYTF. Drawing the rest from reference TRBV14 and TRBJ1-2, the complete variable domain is EAGVTQFPSHSVIEKGQTVTLRCDPISGHDNLYWYRRVMGKEIKFLLHFVKESKQDESGMPNNRFLAERTGGTYSTLKVQPAELEDSGVYFCASSRGSGETYGYTFGSGTRLTVV.

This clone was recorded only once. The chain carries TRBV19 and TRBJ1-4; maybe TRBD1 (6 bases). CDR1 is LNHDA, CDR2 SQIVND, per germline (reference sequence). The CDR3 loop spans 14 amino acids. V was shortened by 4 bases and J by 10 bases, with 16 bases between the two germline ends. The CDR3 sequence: CASSTTGTRSKLFF. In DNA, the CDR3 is TGTGCCAGTAGTACGACCGGGACAAGGTCAAAACTGTTTTTT.

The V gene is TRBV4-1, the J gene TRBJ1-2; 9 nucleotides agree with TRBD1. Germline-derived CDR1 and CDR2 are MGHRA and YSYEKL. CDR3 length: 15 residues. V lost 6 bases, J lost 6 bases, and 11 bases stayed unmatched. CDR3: CASSREGTGTDGYTF. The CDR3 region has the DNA TGCGCCAGCAGTCGAGAAGGGACAGGGACGGATGGCTACACCTTC.

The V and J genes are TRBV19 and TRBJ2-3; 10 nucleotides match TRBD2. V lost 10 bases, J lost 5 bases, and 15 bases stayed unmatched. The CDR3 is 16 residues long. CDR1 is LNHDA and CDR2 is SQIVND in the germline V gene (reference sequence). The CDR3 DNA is TGTGCCACCGCAGTCTTAGCGGGAGGATTAATAGATACGCAGTATTTT. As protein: CATAVLAGGLIDTQYF.

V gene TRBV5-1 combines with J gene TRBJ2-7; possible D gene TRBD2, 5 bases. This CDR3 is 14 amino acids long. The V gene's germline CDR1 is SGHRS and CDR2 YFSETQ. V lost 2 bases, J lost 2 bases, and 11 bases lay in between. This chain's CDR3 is CASSFASGAYEQYF. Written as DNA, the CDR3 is TGCGCCAGCAGCTTCGCCTCCGGGGCCTACGAGCAGTACTTC.

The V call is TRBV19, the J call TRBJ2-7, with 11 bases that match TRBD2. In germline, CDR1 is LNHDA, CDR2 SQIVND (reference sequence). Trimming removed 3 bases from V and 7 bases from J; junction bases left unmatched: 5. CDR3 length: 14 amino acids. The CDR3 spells CASSIPGLAGEQYF. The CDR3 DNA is TGTGCCAGTAGTATCCCCGGACTAGCGGGTGAGCAGTACTTC.

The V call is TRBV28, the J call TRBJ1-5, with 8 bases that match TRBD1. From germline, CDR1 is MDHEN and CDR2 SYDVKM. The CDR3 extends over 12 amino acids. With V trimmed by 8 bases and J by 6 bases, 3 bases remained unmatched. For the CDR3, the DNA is TGTGCCAGCGGGACAGGCCCTCAGCCCCAGCATTTT. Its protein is CASGTGPQPQHF.

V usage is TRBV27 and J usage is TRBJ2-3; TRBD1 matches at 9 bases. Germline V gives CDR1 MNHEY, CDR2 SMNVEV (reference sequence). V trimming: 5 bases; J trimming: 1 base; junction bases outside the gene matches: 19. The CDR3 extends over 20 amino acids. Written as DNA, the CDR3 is TGTGCCAGCAGTGAGAAACCCTGGACAGGGGTCCCAGCTCGCACAGATACGCAGTATTTT. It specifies CASSEKPWTGVPARTDTQYF.

CDR3 residues: CSVAGGRSYNEQFF. The CDR3 DNA reads TGCAGCGTTGCGGGCGGGAGATCCTACAATGAGCAGTTCTTC. J is TRBJ2-1 and V is TRBV29-1, with 7 bases fitting TRBD2. Germline trimming cut 4 bases from V and 1 base from J; bases unmatched to any gene: 4. The germline CDR1 and CDR2 sequences are SQVTM and ANQGSEA. The CDR3 runs to 14 residues.

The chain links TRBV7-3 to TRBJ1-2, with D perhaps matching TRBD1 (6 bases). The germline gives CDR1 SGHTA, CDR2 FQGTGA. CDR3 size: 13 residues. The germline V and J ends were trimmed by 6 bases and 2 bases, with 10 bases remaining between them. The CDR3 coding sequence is TGTGCCAGCAGTAAGGACAGCAACTATGGCTACACCTTC. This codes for CASSKDSNYGYTF.

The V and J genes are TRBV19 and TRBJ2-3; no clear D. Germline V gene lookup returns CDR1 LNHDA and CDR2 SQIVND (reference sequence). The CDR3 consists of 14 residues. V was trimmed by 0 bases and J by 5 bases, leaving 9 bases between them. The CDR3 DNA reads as TGTGCCAGTAGTATAGAATTCCAGCGAGATACGCAGTATTTT. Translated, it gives CASSIEFQRDTQYF.

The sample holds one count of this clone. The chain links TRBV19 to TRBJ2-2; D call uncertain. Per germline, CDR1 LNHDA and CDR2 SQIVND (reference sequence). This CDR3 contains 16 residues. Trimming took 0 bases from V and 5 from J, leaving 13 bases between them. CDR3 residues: CASSIDQALRTGELFF. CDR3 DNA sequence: TGTGCCAGTAGTATAGATCAGGCCCTTCGTACCGGGGAGCTGTTTTTT.

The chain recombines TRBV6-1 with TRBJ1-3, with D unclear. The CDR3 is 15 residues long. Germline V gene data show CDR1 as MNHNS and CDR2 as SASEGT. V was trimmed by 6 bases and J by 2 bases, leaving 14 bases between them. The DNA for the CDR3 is TGTGCCAGCAGCCTGGGCCTGGTACCTGGAAACACCATATATTTT. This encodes CASSLGLVPGNTIYF.

In nucleotides, the CDR3 is TGTGCCTGGGAGAGGGGACAAGGGACTGAAGCTTTCTTT. This sequence encodes CAWERGQGTEAFF. The V call is TRBV30, the J call TRBJ1-1, with D possibly being TRBD1 (6 bases). This CDR3 spans 13 amino acids. From germline, CDR1 is GTSNPN and CDR2 SVGIG (reference sequence). V dropped 5 bases and J dropped 5 bases, with 15 bases sitting between them.

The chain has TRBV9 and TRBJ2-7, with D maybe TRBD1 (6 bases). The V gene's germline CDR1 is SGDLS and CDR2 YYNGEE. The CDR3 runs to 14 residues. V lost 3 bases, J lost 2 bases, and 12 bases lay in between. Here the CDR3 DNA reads TGTGCCAGCAGCGCGACAGGAGCCCCCTACGAGCAGTACTTC. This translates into CASSATGAPYEQYF.